Described below is a single T cell receptor beta chain sequence and its context. Its antigen remains unknown. The sample originates from a study of vaccination and CD4 T cells after COVID-19. Looking at the study overall: The study enrolled six male and four female convalescents, two of whom were Hispanic. Cellular stimulation was performed using overlapping spike peptides derived from SARS-CoV-2, HCoV-NL63, HCoV-OC43 and HCoV-229E. General study points: The study sampled relatively few convalescent patients and omitted early post-infection timepoints.

The CDR3 covers 17 residues. V shed 4 bases and J 2 bases; nucleotides not matched to a gene: 8. Looked up from germline, CDR1 is MNHNS and CDR2 is SASEGT. The treatment: approximately nine-day PBMC culture with coronavirus spike peptide pools or control peptides (ViraFEST assay). PCR tests turned positive between March and December 2020, before US Alpha, Beta and Delta variants. The assay that was used to sequence DNA from cultured CD4+ T cells was the Oncomine TCR Beta short-read assay. TCRdb independently ran MiXCR on the PCR reads; one entry per CDR3 protein. Among about 25,000 distinct CDR3 sequences listed, under 55% were seen once.

The V call is TRBV6-1, the J call TRBJ2-3; TRBD2 matches at 11 bases. This receptor was obtained from a human donor who had recovered from COVID-19. Sample: CD4+ T cells from blood, cultured in vitro. CDR3 in amino acids: CASSGHVLAGATDTQYF. As DNA, the CDR3 is TGTGCCAGCAGTGGACATGTACTAGCGGGGGCCACAGATACGCAGTATTTT.